The clone carrying this T cell receptor (beta chain) was seen only once. The V gene lost 5 bases and the J gene lost 2 bases, with 10 bases spanning the gap. Germline lookup yields CDR1 GTSNPN and CDR2 SVGIG (reference sequence). The CDR3 has 14 residues. These data originate in a study of control samples from healthy donors and cancer patients. Some clones are missing from TCRdb's copy, which holds only in-frame ones; the method was immunoSEQ multiplex PCR. The table records approximately 140,000 clones, 91% of them present only once. The sample taken for sequencing was blood. V is TRBV30 and J is TRBJ1-6, with D uncertain. This TCR was sampled from a young man in good health. CDR3 sequence reads: CAWGDMPYNSPLHF. CDR3 in DNA: TGTGCCTGGGGTGACATGCCCTATAATTCACCCCTCCACTTT. The whole variable domain, filled in from reference TRBV30 and TRBJ1-6, reads SQTIHQWPATLVQPVGSPLSLECTVEGTSNPNLYWYRQAAGRGLQLLFYSVGIGQISSEVPQNLSASRPQDRQFILSSKKLLLSDSGFYLCAWGDMPYNSPLHFGNGTRLTVT.